This T cell receptor beta chain was obtained from a study of cytomegalovirus exposure and HLA in healthy donors. The PCR was carried out with 60 Vbeta primers and 13 Jbeta primers. Sequencing used immunoSEQ multiplex PCR; TCRdb keeps in-frame clones, though not all of them. The sample has about 140,000 clones, around 80% seen once. The sequence was obtained from a female donor in good health and CMV-seronegative. Sequencing input: PBMCs.

The CDR3 protein is CAIGGTGELFF. The CDR3 DNA sequence: TGCGCCATCGGGGGGACCGGGGAGCTGTTTTTT. J is TRBJ2-2 and V is TRBV10-1, with TRBD2 identical over 7 bases. The V gene end was trimmed by 10 bases and the J gene end by 5 bases; junction bases not matched to a gene: 1. Germline loops: CDR1 WNHNN, CDR2 SYGVQD (reference sequence). The CDR3 runs 11 residues.